The rows below give T cell receptor beta chains drawn from one sample of a study of blood T cell repertoires in COVID-19. Data came from immunoSEQ multiplex PCR; TCRdb stores just in-frame clones and leaves some out. The sample lists around 300,000 clones; 75% to 90% were seen once. The sample taken for sequencing was peripheral blood. The receptors originated from a woman aged 25-40 years with active or convalescent COVID-19. Both conserved end residues are part of each CDR3. A D gene is named only where the DNA matches it firmly. Clone size appears in some rows only: once, few, many, or a class for an expanded clone.

clone size	V gene	J gene	D gene	CDR3 DNA	CDR3 protein
NA	TRBV20-1	TRBJ2-7	TRBD2	TGCAGTGCTAGTTCCGGGACTAGCGTAGGTTACGAGCAGTACTTC	CSASSGTSVGYEQYF
NA	TRBV27	TRBJ1-2	TRBD1	TGTGCCAGCAGTTCCCCGGGACAGGGGGACTTTGGCTACACCTTC	CASSSPGQGDFGYTF
NA	TRBV14	TRBJ1-4	NA	TGTGCCAGCAGCCACCTTTCAACTAATGAAAAACTGTTTTTT	CASSHLSTNEKLFF
NA	TRBV4-2	TRBJ1-1	NA	TGTGCCAGCAGCCAAGAAGGTCGAGGGGGGGCGGAAGCTTTCTTT	CASSQEGRGGAEAFF
NA	TRBV10-3	TRBJ2-1	TRBD2	TGTGCCATCAGTCTCTTAGACAGCGGGGGGGACTCCTACAATGAGCAGTTCTTC	CAISLLDSGGDSYNEQFF
NA	TRBV9	TRBJ1-2	NA	TGTGCCAGCAGCGTAGCGCAGGGGCAAGATGGCTACACCTTC	CASSVAQGQDGYTF
NA	TRBV19	TRBJ1-6	NA	TGTGCCAGTAGTTCCAGGCCAGGCGAGGGATATAATTCACCCCTCCACTTT	CASSSRPGEGYNSPLHF
NA	TRBV27	TRBJ2-1	TRBD1	TGTGCCAGCAGTTTCGGACAGGGATACGAGCAGTTCTTC	CASSFGQGYEQFF
NA	TRBV29-1	TRBJ1-2	TRBD1	TGCAGCGCCGCTCCGGGACAGGGTTATGGCTACACCTTC	CSAAPGQGYGYTF
NA	TRBV25-1	TRBJ1-2	TRBD1	TGTGCCAGCAGGACCGGGACAGGCTATGGCTACACCTTC	CASRTGTGYGYTF
NA	TRBV18	TRBJ2-1	TRBD1	TGTGCCAGCTCACCAGCCGTGGACAGGGTCCCCAATGAGCAGTTCTTC	CASSPAVDRVPNEQFF
NA	TRBV5-1	TRBJ2-2	TRBD2	TGCGCCAGCAGACTCACTAGCGGGGCGGGATTCACCGGGGAGCTGTTTTTT	CASRLTSGAGFTGELFF
NA	TRBV30	TRBJ2-1	TRBD2	TGTGCCTGGGGCAGACTAGCGGGGGTCTACAATGAGCAGTTCTTC	CAWGRLAGVYNEQFF
NA	TRBV19	TRBJ1-1	NA	TGTGCCAGTAACCCTGACAGTGACACTGAAGCTTTCTTT	CASNPDSDTEAFF
NA	TRBV18	TRBJ1-2	NA	TGTGCCAGCTCACGAAAGACAGGACCCTCCACTTCTAACTATGGCTACACCTTC	CASSRKTGPSTSNYGYTF
NA	TRBV29-1	TRBJ1-4	NA	TGCAGCGCCCGCGATGAAAAACTGTTTTTT	CSARDEKLFF
NA	TRBV9	TRBJ1-6	TRBD1	TGTGCCAGCGGGACAGCCGATTCACCCCTCCACTTT	CASGTADSPLHF
NA	TRBV28	TRBJ2-5	TRBD1	TGTGCCAGCAGTTTCACAGGGGGCCGAAAGACCCAGTACTTC	CASSFTGGRKTQYF
NA	TRBV5-3	TRBJ2-4	NA	TGTGCCAGAACGACCCCAGGGGCGCGGTCGAACATTCAGTACTTC	CARTTPGARSNIQYF
NA	TRBV7-3	TRBJ2-5	NA	TGTGCCAGCAGCTTAGGGGATGCGGGGACCCAGTACTTC	CASSLGDAGTQYF
NA	TRBV7-8	TRBJ1-3	TRBD1	TGTGCCAGCAGCTTGCAGGGGGCGGCGGACACCATATATTTT	CASSLQGAADTIYF
few	TRBV29-1	TRBJ1-3	NA	TGCAGCGTTGTAACTGGAAACACCATATATTTT	CSVVTGNTIYF
NA	TRBV29-1	TRBJ2-3	NA	TGCAGCGTTGTTTCCGGGACAGATACGCAGTATTTT	CSVVSGTDTQYF
NA	TRBV14	TRBJ1-3	NA	TGTGCCAGCAGCCAAGGGACTTCCGGAAACACCATATATTTT	CASSQGTSGNTIYF
NA	TRBV9	TRBJ1-2	TRBD1	TGTGCCAGCAGCCTAGGGACAGGGCTTACCTATGGCTACACCTTC	CASSLGTGLTYGYTF
NA	TRBV28	TRBJ1-1	TRBD1	TGTGCCAGCAGTCAATCGGGACAGGGATACACTGAAGCTTTCTTT	CASSQSGQGYTEAFF
NA	TRBV2	TRBJ2-2	TRBD1	TGTGCCAGCAGGGGACAGGCAACCGGGGAGCTGTTTTTT	CASRGQATGELFF
NA	TRBV18	TRBJ2-2	NA	TGTGCCAGCTCATCTCGCCAATTGGACAGTTTCGGGGAGCTGTTTTTT	CASSSRQLDSFGELFF
NA	TRBV7-6	TRBJ1-6	TRBD1	TGTGCCAGCAGCTTCTCGGGACAGGGGTATAATTCACCCCTCCACTTT	CASSFSGQGYNSPLHF
NA	TRBV19	TRBJ2-2	NA	TGTGCCAGTAGTACCCAAAAACCGGCGAGGTGGACCGGGGAGCTGTTTTTT	CASSTQKPARWTGELFF
NA	TRBV3-1/TRBV3-2	TRBJ2-3	TRBD2	TGTGCCAGCAGTCTTACTAGCGGGGGAGTTAGCACAGATACGCAGTATTTT	CASSLTSGGVSTDTQYF
NA	TRBV7-2	TRBJ1-6	NA	TGTGCCAGCAGCTTAGAACTTTATTCACCCCTCCACTTT	CASSLELYSPLHF
few	TRBV28	TRBJ1-6	NA	TGTGCCAGCAGACCCCCCGGGAGGGGGGGTAGGTCACCCCTCCACTTT	CASRPPGRGGRSPLHF
NA	TRBV7-2	TRBJ2-5	TRBD1	TGTGCCAGCAGCAAGGGTTGGGACAGGGGGCTTCCTCCTCAAGAGACCCAGTACTTC	CASSKGWDRGLPPQETQYF
few	TRBV7-2	TRBJ1-2	NA	TGTGCCAGCACCCCGGGGGGGAATAACTATGGCTACACCTTC	CASTPGGNNYGYTF
NA	TRBV7-2	TRBJ2-5	TRBD2	TGTGCCAGCAGCCCAAGGACTAGCGGGAGACAAGAGACCCAGTACTTC	CASSPRTSGRQETQYF
NA	TRBV29-1	TRBJ2-1	NA	TGCAGCGTTGAAGGTTATCAGGCAGGCGAGCAGTTCTTC	CSVEGYQAGEQFF
once	TRBV9	TRBJ1-2	TRBD1	TGTGCCAGCAGCGTGAGACAGGGACTTGTCTATGGCTACACCTTC	CASSVRQGLVYGYTF
NA	TRBV6-1	TRBJ2-7	NA	TGTGCCAGCAGTGAAGTAGGAGGGGGGGCCATTGAGCAGTACTTC	CASSEVGGGAIEQYF
once	TRBV5-5	TRBJ1-1	NA	TGTGCCAGCAGCCGCCCCGGTGACAGACACTCTGAAGCTTTCTTT	CASSRPGDRHSEAFF
NA	TRBV6-1	TRBJ1-4	TRBD1	TGTGCCAGCAGTGATCAAGCAGGGGGCGCTTATAATAATGAAAAACTGTTTTTT	CASSDQAGGAYNNEKLFF
NA	TRBV5-1	TRBJ2-3	TRBD2	TGCGCCAGCAGCTTGGGAACTAGCGGGGGGGATACGCAGTATTTT	CASSLGTSGGDTQYF
once	TRBV3-1/TRBV3-2	TRBJ2-1	NA	TGTGCCAGCAGCCAAGCAGGGGCAAGGGAGCAGTTCTTC	CASSQAGAREQFF
NA	TRBV7-2	TRBJ1-1	NA	TGTGCCAGCAGCCCCCGGACTGAAGCTTTCTTT	CASSPRTEAFF
NA	TRBV27	TRBJ1-2	NA	TGTGCCAGCAGTTTGACAGGCGCCCCTCTAAGGAAGAGCTACACCTTC	CASSLTGAPLRKSYTF
NA	TRBV15	TRBJ2-5	TRBD2	TGTGCCACCACCCCTGGATCGACTAGCGGGGGAGAGACCCAGTACTTC	CATTPGSTSGGETQYF
NA	TRBV4-3	TRBJ2-3	NA	TGCGCCAGCAGCCACGAGGGGGGGAGAGATACGCAGTATTTT	CASSHEGGRDTQYF
NA	TRBV6-5	TRBJ1-1	NA	TGTGCCAGCAGACCCCCACTACATCAGAACACTGAAGCTTTCTTT	CASRPPLHQNTEAFF
NA	TRBV5-1	TRBJ2-2	TRBD2	TGCGCCAGCAGCTCTAACGGGGGGAGCACCGGGGAGCTGTTTTTT	CASSSNGGSTGELFF